These 5 T cell receptor beta chains were sequenced from one sample in a study of OX40 agonist ivuxolimab in advanced cancers. TCRdb's table, derived via immunoSEQ multiplex PCR, lists solely in-frame clones and lacks some. The table lists approximately 74,000 clones, 85% to 95% of them singletons. The specimen comprised CD4+ or CD8+ T cells sorted from blood, sampled in a trial of the OX40 agonist ivuxolimab. These receptors came from an adult with an advanced solid tumor such as melanoma, head and neck, liver or kidney cancer.

This chain links TRBV19 with TRBJ2-7; D is perhaps TRBD1 (5 bases). The CDR3 is 14 amino acids. Germline values: CDR1 LNHDA, CDR2 SQIVND (reference sequence). Trimming pared 3 bases from V and 3 bases from J, leaving 12 bases between. The CDR3 reads CASSIEAGHYEQYF. The CDR3 bases are TGTGCCAGTAGTATCGAAGCAGGGCACTACGAGCAGTACTTC.

About this clone: The sample has other DNA sequences that encode this CDR3 too. The V call is TRBV27, the J call TRBJ2-7; D remains ambiguous. Trimming removed 3 bases from V and 3 bases from J, with 6 bases in between. The CDR3 has 12 residues. Germline CDR1 reads MNHEY; CDR2 reads SMNVEV (reference sequence). The DNA for the CDR3 is TGTGCCAGCAGTTTTTCCGGCTACGAGCAGTACTTC. It codes for CASSFSGYEQYF.

This sequence joins TRBV7-3 and TRBJ1-1, with 11 bases lining up with TRBD1. The trim removed 5 bases at V and 4 bases at J, leaving 3 bases unmatched. The CDR3 has 14 amino acids. In germline, CDR1 is SGHTA, CDR2 FQGTGA. Here the CDR3 reads CASSPGTGGTEAFF. The CDR3 bases are TGTGCCAGCAGCCCGGGGACAGGGGGCACTGAAGCTTTCTTT. Based on the CDR3 plus reference TRBV7-3 and TRBJ1-1, the full variable domain is GAGVSQTPSNKVTEKGKYVELRCDPISGHTALYWYRQSLGQGPEFLIYFQGTGAADDSGLPNDRFFAVRPEGSVSTLKIQRTERGDSAVYLCASSPGTGGTEAFFGQGTRLTVV.

This chain uses TRBV6-6 with TRBJ1-1, with D unclear. This CDR3 spans 12 amino acids. Looked up from germline, CDR1 is MNHNY and CDR2 is SVGAGI (reference sequence). The ends were cut back, 6 bases at V and 11 bases at J, with 16 bases in the middle. The CDR3 DNA is TGTGCCAGCAGCCTCGTGGGTGGTGAGGCTTTCTTT. Translation gives CASSLVGGEAFF.

The gene calls are TRBV13 and TRBJ1-1; 8 bases are a match to TRBD1. V was pared by 5 bases and J by 3 bases, with 8 bases of the junction left unmatched. The CDR3 sequence is 15 residues long. The germline V gene encodes CDR1 PRHDT and CDR2 FYEKMQ (reference sequence). The CDR3 region has the DNA TGTGCCAGCAGCCTTGGACAGGGTAGTCACACTGAAGCTTTCTTT. Its protein product is CASSLGQGSHTEAFF.